This TCR beta chain was found in a study of blood T cell repertoires in COVID-19. For the study at large: Donors in the United States, Italy and Spain gave samples during acute or convalescent COVID-19. The cDNA or gDNA used as material had been derived from T cells, B-cell-depleted T cells, or PBMCs.

CDR3 length equals 13 residues. V lost 5 bases to trimming and J lost 5 bases; unmatched junction nucleotides: 3. In the source study's methods: Counts of nucleated cells, estimated from reference gene primer amplification, were obtained. Data came from immunoSEQ multiplex PCR; TCRdb stores just in-frame clones and leaves some out. V and J calls and clone size are given by that table; D and trimming were obtained from the DNA. The table lists around 72,000 clones, around 90% of them singletons, with approximately 30% in the top ten. This clone was seen a few times. The sequence was obtained from a man between 45 and 60 years old with acute or convalescent COVID-19. V is TRBV12-3 or TRBV12-4 and J is TRBJ1-1; 9 bases map to TRBD1. Sample: peripheral blood. CDR3 amino acids: CASSRTGETEAFF. The CDR3 bases are TGTGCCAGCAGTCGGACAGGGGAAACTGAAGCTTTCTTT.